This T cell receptor beta chain was sequenced during a study of T-cell memory formation after mild COVID-19. One entry per CDR3 protein, called by TCRdb with MiXCR from the 5' RACE reads. The data hold fewer than 450,000 distinct CDR3 sequences, with around 21% observed a single time. Germline V CDR1 and CDR2: SEHNR, FQNEAQ (reference sequence). With 1 base removed from V and 4 bases from J, the gap between germline ends came to 17 bases. This CDR3 region has 17 residues. The sequenced sample was PBMCs or a T cell subset sorted from them (not recorded which). The chain is built from TRBV7-9 and TRBJ1-5; the D is unclear. This sequence was found in an adult woman who had mild COVID-19 (a few samples of this study predate the infection). Cell type and time point are not known. The CDR3 DNA is TGTGCCAGCAGCTTAGACCCCGTGGGGTCTTGGAATCAGCCCCAGCATTTT. Amino acid sequence: CASSLDPVGSWNQPQHF.